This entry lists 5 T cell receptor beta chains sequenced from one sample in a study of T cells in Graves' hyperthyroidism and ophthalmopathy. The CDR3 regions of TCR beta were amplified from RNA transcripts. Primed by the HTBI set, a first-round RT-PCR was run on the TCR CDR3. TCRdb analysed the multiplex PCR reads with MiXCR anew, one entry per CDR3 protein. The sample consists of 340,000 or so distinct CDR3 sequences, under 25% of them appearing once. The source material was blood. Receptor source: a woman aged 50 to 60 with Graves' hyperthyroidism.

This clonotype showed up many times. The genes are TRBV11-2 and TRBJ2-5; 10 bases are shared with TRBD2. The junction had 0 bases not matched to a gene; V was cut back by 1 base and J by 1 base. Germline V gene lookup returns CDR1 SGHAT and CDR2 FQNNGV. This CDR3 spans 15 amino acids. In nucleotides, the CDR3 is TGTGCCAGCAGCTTAGGGACTAGCGGCCAAGAGACCCAGTACTTC. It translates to CASSLGTSGQETQYF.

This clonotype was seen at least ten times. The CDR3 loop is CASSSGQGVREQFF. In nucleotides, the CDR3 is TGTGCCAGCAGCTCGGGACAAGGGGTTAGAGAGCAGTTCTTC. V and J are TRBV7-3 and TRBJ2-1; a weak D match, TRBD1 (6 bases). There are 14 residues in the CDR3. The germline CDR1 and CDR2 sequences are SGHTA and FQGTGA. V was cut by 4 bases and J by 10 bases, with 17 bases left in between.

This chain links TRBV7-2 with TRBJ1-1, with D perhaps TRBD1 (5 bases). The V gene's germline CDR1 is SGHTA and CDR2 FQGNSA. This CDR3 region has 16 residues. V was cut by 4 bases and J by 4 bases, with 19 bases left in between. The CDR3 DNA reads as TGTGCCAGCAGCTCCCCAACCCACGTCGGGGCCACTGAAGCTTTCTTT. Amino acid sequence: CASSSPTHVGATEAFF.

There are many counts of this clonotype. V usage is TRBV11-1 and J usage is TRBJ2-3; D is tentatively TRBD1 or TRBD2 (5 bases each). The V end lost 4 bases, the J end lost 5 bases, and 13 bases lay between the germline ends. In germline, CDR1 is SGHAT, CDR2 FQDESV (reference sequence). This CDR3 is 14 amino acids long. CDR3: CASSSGPGGDTQYF. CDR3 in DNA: TGTGCCAGCAGCTCGGGACCTGGGGGAGATACGCAGTATTTT. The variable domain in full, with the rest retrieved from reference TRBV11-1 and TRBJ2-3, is EAEVAQSPRYKITEKSQAVAFWCDPISGHATLYWYRQILGQGPELLVQFQDESVVDDSQLPKDRFSAERLKGVDSTLKIQPAELGDSAMYLCASSSGPGGDTQYFGPGTRLTVL.

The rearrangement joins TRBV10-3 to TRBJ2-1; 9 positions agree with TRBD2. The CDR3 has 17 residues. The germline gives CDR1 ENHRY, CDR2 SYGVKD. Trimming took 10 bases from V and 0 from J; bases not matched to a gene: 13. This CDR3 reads CATLGSGGPNSYNEQFF. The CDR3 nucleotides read TGTGCCACCCTGGGAAGCGGGGGGCCTAACTCCTACAATGAGCAGTTCTTC.